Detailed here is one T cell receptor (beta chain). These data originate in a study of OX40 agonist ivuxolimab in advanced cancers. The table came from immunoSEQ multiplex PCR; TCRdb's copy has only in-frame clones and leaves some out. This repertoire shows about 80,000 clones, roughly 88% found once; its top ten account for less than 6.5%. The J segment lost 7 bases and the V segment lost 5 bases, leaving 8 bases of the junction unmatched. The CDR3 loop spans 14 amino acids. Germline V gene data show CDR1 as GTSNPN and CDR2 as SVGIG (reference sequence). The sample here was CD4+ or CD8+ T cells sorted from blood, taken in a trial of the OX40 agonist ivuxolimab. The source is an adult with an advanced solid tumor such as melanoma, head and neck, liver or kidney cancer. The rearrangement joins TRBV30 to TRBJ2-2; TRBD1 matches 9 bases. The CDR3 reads CAWAGTGQGGELFF. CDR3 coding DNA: TGTGCCTGGGCCGGGACAGGGCAGGGCGGGGAGCTGTTTTTT.